These 22 T cell receptor beta chains were all obtained from the same sample, sequenced in a study of cytomegalovirus exposure and HLA in healthy donors. Amplification used 60 Vbeta primers and 13 Jbeta primers. Libraries were prepared by immunoSEQ multiplex PCR; TCRdb keeps only in-frame clonotypes and omits some of them. The table records about 83,000 clones, roughly 75% of them present only once. The sample consisted of PBMCs. These receptor sequences come from a man in his 60s in good health and CMV-seronegative.

This clone was recorded only once. The V call is TRBV5-1, the J call TRBJ1-1, with D unclear. Trimming left V 5 bases short and J 1 base short, with 12 bases between. Per the germline V gene, CDR1 is SGHRS and CDR2 is YFSETQ. The CDR3 runs 14 residues. The CDR3 DNA reads as TGCGCCAGCAGGAACCGGGTAGGGAACACTGAAGCTTTCTTT. Protein: CASRNRVGNTEAFF.

The chain uses TRBV11-1 and TRBJ2-7; TRBD1 agrees at 7 bases. Germline V gives CDR1 SGHAT, CDR2 FQDESV (reference sequence). The CDR3 length is 14 residues. Unmatched junction bases numbered 7, after V lost 5 bases and J lost 3 bases. The CDR3 sequence: CASSPTGVVYEQYF. In DNA, the CDR3 is TGTGCCAGCAGCCCCACAGGGGTCGTCTACGAGCAGTACTTC. The variable domain in full, with the rest retrieved from reference TRBV11-1 and TRBJ2-7, is EAEVAQSPRYKITEKSQAVAFWCDPISGHATLYWYRQILGQGPELLVQFQDESVVDDSQLPKDRFSAERLKGVDSTLKIQPAELGDSAMYLCASSPTGVVYEQYFGPGTRLTVT.

V usage is TRBV9 and J usage is TRBJ1-6, with D possibly TRBD1 on 6 matching bases. Germline values: CDR1 SGDLS, CDR2 YYNGEE. The CDR3 sequence is 15 residues long. V gave up 0 bases and J gave up 9 bases, with 13 bases separating them. CDR3 coding DNA: TGTGCCAGCAGCGTAGGGGGAGGGGGAAGTTCACCCCTCCACTTT. Translated: CASSVGGGGSSPLHF.

This chain joins TRBV29-1 and TRBJ2-1; 10 bases match TRBD1. This CDR3 contains 15 residues. Germline V gives CDR1 SQVTM, CDR2 ANQGSEA. The V segment lost 4 bases and the J segment 8 bases; nucleotides outside the gene matches: 11. The DNA for the CDR3 is TGCAGCGTTGGAAAGGGGACAGGGGACGGCCATGAGCAGTTCTTC. This encodes CSVGKGTGDGHEQFF.

The chain recombines TRBV5-1 with TRBJ2-5; D ambiguous. CDR1 SGHRS and CDR2 YFSETQ come from the germline V gene. This CDR3 spans 12 amino acids. Deletions cut 3 bases from V and 2 bases from J, with 5 bases between. CDR3 DNA sequence: TGCGCCAGCAGCTACGCGCAAGAGACCCAGTACTTC. Translating it yields CASSYAQETQYF.

This chain links TRBV19 with TRBJ1-2, with D uncertain. V was pared by 3 bases and J by 8 bases, with 13 bases between. This CDR3 has 13 amino acids. Germline CDR1 LNHDA, CDR2 SQIVND (reference sequence). The CDR3 spells CASSMGDTWGYTF. DNA for the CDR3: TGTGCCAGTAGTATGGGTGACACATGGGGCTACACCTTC.

CDR3 bases: TGCGCCAGCAGCTTGGGGGCAGGGGTTGAAGCTTTCTTT. It encodes CASSLGAGVEAFF. V is TRBV5-1 and J is TRBJ1-1; perhaps TRBD1 as D (6 bases). Between the trimmed V and J ends, which lost 0 bases and 7 bases, there was a span of 10 bases. CDR3 length equals 13 residues. In germline, CDR1 is SGHRS, CDR2 YFSETQ.

The chain couples TRBV29-1 to TRBJ2-5, with a tentative D call TRBD1 (5 bases). CDR3 length: 13 amino acids. Looked up from germline, CDR1 is SQVTM and CDR2 is ANQGSEA. V was cut by 7 bases and J by 5 bases, with 17 bases left in between. CDR3 bases: TGCAGCGCGCTCTCAGGGTTCGGGGAGACCCAGTACTTC. Amino acid sequence: CSALSGFGETQYF.

The rearrangement links TRBV30 to TRBJ1-1; tentatively, D is TRBD1 (5 bases). From germline, CDR1 is GTSNPN and CDR2 SVGIG (reference sequence). The CDR3 has 11 residues. V was cut by 1 base and J by 10 bases, with 10 bases left in between. The CDR3 nucleotides read TGTGCCTGGAGTGGGGGACTGGGAGCTTTCTTT. Protein product: CAWSGGLGAFF.

Only one count was recorded for this clone. Other nucleotide sequences from this sample produce the same CDR3. The chain has TRBV6-6 and TRBJ2-1, with D perhaps matching TRBD1 (5 bases). CDR1 is MNHNY and CDR2 is SVGAGI in the germline V gene (reference sequence). The V and J ends lost 0 bases and 3 bases respectively, with 6 bases between them. CDR3 length: 14 amino acids. CDR3 sequence: CASSYSRGYNEQFF. In nucleotides, the CDR3 is TGTGCCAGCAGTTACTCTAGGGGCTACAATGAGCAGTTCTTC.

This clone was recorded once. This sequence joins TRBV9 and TRBJ1-1; possible D gene TRBD1, 5 bases. Germline CDR1 and CDR2: SGDLS and YYNGEE. V was shortened by 4 bases and J by 4 bases, with 17 bases between the two germline ends. The CDR3 runs 15 residues. CDR3 amino acids: CASSPWGGPGTEAFF. Here the CDR3 DNA reads TGTGCCAGCAGCCCCTGGGGGGGTCCGGGCACTGAAGCTTTCTTT.

This clone was recorded once. The chain combines TRBV9 with TRBJ2-5; possible D gene TRBD1, 6 bases. Trimming pared 0 bases from V and 4 bases from J, leaving 16 bases between. Germline CDR1 and CDR2: SGDLS and YYNGEE. The CDR3 has 16 residues. CDR3 region: CASSVGRTALGETQYF. The CDR3 bases are TGTGCCAGCAGCGTAGGGAGGACAGCCCTCGGAGAGACCCAGTACTTC.

The V and J genes are TRBV11-2 and TRBJ2-7; 10 bases match TRBD1. The length of the CDR3 is 14 residues. V was clipped by 5 bases and J by 3 bases; unmatched bases: 4. The germline CDR1 and CDR2 sequences are SGHAT and FQNNGV. This CDR3 reads CASSPRTGGYEQYF. The CDR3 region has the DNA TGTGCCAGCAGCCCCAGGACAGGGGGCTACGAGCAGTACTTC.

The chain uses TRBV30 and TRBJ2-7; the match to TRBD1 covers 7 bases. This CDR3 is built from 15 residues. Germline values: CDR1 GTSNPN, CDR2 SVGIG (reference sequence). V trimming: 2 bases; J trimming: 1 base; junction bases outside the gene matches: 8. The CDR3 DNA follows: TGTGCCTGGAGTTCCGGGACAGATTCTTCCTACGAGCAGTACTTC. This codes for CAWSSGTDSSYEQYF.

This rearrangement joins TRBV19 to TRBJ1-1, with D possibly TRBD1 on 5 matching bases. The germline V gene has CDR1 LNHDA and CDR2 SQIVND (reference sequence). Trimming removed 6 bases from V and 4 bases from J, with 18 bases in between. The CDR3 runs 15 residues. The DNA of the CDR3 is TGTGCCAGTAGCGCAGGGCGGAGGGGAGGCACTGAAGCTTTCTTT. Protein: CASSAGRRGGTEAFF.

This chain connects TRBV9 to TRBJ2-3; possible D gene TRBD2, 7 bases. In germline, CDR1 is SGDLS, CDR2 YYNGEE. The V gene lost 0 bases and the J gene lost 1 base, with 12 bases spanning the gap. The CDR3 has 16 residues. Written as DNA, the CDR3 is TGTGCCAGCAGCGTAGAGGGGGGGGCCGGCACAGATACGCAGTATTTT. This codes for CASSVEGGAGTDTQYF.

V usage is TRBV23-1 and J usage is TRBJ1-5, with TRBD1 identical over 8 bases. TRBV23-1 is identified as an open reading frame with a role that is uncertain. Trimming took 6 bases from V and 0 from J; bases not matched to a gene: 22. There are 21 residues in the CDR3. The CDR3 sequence is CASSQDAAGQDVFYSNQPQHF. CDR3 nucleotide sequence: TGCGCCAGCAGCCAAGACGCCGCGGGACAGGACGTATTTTATAGCAATCAGCCCCAGCATTTT.

This sequence joins TRBV5-4 and TRBJ1-6; no firm D call. V lost 7 bases, J lost 4 bases, and 6 bases lay in between. Germline V gene data show CDR1 as SGHNT and CDR2 as YYREEE (reference sequence). The CDR3 contains 12 residues. CDR3 in DNA: TGTGCCAGCCGGGGATATAATTCACCCCTCCACTTT. It is translated as CASRGYNSPLHF. Full variable domain (remainder filled in from reference TRBV5-4 and TRBJ1-6): ETGVTQSPTHLIKTRGQQVTLRCSSQSGHNTVSWYQQALGQGPQFIFQYYREEENGRGNFPPRFSGLQFPNYSSELNVNALELDDSALYLCASRGYNSPLHFGNGTRLTVT.

This clone came up once. V and J are TRBV7-3 and TRBJ2-2; 8 bases are a match to TRBD2. Germline CDR1 SGHTA, CDR2 FQGTGA. This CDR3 has 14 residues. The V and J ends lost 5 bases and 5 bases, in that order; junction bases with no gene match: 4. The CDR3 loop is CASSAGGGTGELFF. The DNA of the CDR3 is TGTGCCAGCAGCGCGGGAGGAGGGACCGGGGAGCTGTTTTTT.

This clone was seen just once. This rearrangement joins TRBV10-3 to TRBJ2-1; TRBD1 agrees at 11 bases. The V gene end was trimmed by 3 bases and the J gene end by 6 bases; junction bases not matched to a gene: 4. Looked up from germline, CDR1 is ENHRY and CDR2 is SYGVKD. The CDR3 loop spans 15 amino acids. The CDR3 nucleotides are TGTGCCATCAGTGAAGTGGACAGGGGGCGCAATGAGCAGTTCTTC. Its translation: CAISEVDRGRNEQFF.

This clone was observed once. The chain combines TRBV7-3 with TRBJ2-7; 12 bases map to TRBD2. CDR3 size: 15 residues. Germline assignment: CDR1 SGHTA and CDR2 FQGTGA. V shed 5 bases and J 3 bases; nucleotides not matched to a gene: 5. This CDR3 is CASSPTSGGHYEQYF. Written as DNA, the CDR3 is TGTGCCAGCAGCCCAACTAGCGGGGGGCACTACGAGCAGTACTTC.

This clone was counted only a few times. The chain uses TRBV14 and TRBJ1-1, with D possibly TRBD1 on 5 matching bases. Trimming shortened V by 0 bases and J by 10 bases, and 18 bases separated the two germline ends. Per the germline V gene, CDR1 is SGHDN and CDR2 is FVKESK. The CDR3 runs to 15 residues. The CDR3 spells CASSQDTARVGGAFF. The CDR3 DNA reads TGTGCCAGCAGCCAAGATACGGCCAGGGTTGGTGGAGCTTTCTTT.